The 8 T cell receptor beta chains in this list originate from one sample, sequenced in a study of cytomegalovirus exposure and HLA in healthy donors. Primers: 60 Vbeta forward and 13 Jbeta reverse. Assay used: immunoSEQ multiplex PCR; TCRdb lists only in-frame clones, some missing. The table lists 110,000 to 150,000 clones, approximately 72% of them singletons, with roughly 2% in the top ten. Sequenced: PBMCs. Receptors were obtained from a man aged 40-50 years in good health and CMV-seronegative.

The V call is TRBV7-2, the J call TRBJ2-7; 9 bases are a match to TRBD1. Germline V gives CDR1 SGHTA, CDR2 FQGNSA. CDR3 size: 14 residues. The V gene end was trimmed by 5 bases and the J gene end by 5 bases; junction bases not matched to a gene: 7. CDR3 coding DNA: TGTGCCAGCAGCCAGGGGACAGGGTACGACGAGCAGTACTTC. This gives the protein CASSQGTGYDEQYF.

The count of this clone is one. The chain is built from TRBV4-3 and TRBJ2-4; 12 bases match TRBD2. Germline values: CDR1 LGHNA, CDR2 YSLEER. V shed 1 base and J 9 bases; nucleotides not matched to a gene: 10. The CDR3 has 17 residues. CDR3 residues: CASSQGLAGGPFGIQYF. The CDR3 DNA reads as TGCGCCAGCAGCCAAGGGCTAGCGGGAGGGCCATTCGGCATTCAGTACTTC.

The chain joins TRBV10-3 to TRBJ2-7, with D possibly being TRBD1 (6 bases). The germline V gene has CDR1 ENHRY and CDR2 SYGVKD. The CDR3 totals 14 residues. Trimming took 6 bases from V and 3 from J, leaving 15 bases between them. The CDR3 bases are TGTGCCATCAGCGACGGACAGTCGGGCTACGAGCAGTACTTC. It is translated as CAISDGQSGYEQYF.

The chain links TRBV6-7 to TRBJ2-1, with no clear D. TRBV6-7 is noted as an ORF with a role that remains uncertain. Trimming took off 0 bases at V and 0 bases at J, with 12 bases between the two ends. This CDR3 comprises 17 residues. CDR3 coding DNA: TGTGCCAGCAGTTACTCGCAAGAGGAGAGCTCCTACAATGAGCAGTTCTTC. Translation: CASSYSQEESSYNEQFF.

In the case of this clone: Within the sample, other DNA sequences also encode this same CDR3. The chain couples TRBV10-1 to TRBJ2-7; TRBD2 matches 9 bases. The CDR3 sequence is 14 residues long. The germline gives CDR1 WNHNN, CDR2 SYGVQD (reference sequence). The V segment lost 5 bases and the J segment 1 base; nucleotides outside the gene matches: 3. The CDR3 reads CASSSSGASYEQYF. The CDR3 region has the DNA TGCGCCAGCAGTTCTAGCGGGGCGTCCTACGAGCAGTACTTC.

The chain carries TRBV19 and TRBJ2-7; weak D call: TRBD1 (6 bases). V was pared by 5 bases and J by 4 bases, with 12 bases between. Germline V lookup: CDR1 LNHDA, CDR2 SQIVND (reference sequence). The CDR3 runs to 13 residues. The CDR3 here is CASSFSGTYEQYF. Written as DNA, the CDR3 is TGTGCCAGTAGTTTCTCCGGGACATACGAGCAGTACTTC. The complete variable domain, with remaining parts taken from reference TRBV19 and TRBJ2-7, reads DGGITQSPKYLFRKEGQNVTLSCEQNLNHDAMYWYRQDPGQGLRLIYYSQIVNDFQKGDIAEGYSVSREKKESFPLTVTSAQKNPTAFYLCASSFSGTYEQYFGPGTRLTVT.

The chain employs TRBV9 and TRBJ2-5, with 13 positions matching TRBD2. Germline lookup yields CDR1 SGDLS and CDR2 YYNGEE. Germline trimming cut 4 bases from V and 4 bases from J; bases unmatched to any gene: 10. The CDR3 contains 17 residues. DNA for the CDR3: TGTGCCAGCAGCACCTGGACTAGCGGGAGAGGGGGAGAGACCCAGTACTTC. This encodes CASSTWTSGRGGETQYF.

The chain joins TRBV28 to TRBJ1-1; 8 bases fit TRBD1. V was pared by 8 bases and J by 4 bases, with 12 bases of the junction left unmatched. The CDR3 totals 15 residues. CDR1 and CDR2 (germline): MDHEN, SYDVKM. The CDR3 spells CASRRQGFLSTEAFF. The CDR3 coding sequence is TGTGCCAGCCGACGACAGGGGTTTCTGAGCACTGAAGCTTTCTTT.